One sample yielded the 14 T cell receptor beta chains listed below, sequenced in a study of CD8 T cells in Susac syndrome. The RNA input was roughly 0.45 to 1 ug, and it was reverse transcribed with random hexamers. TCRdb reprocessed the immunoSEQ multiplex PCR reads via MiXCR and lists one record per CDR3 protein. The sample carries about 200,000 distinct CDR3 sequences, roughly 95% recorded once. Sequences were obtained from CD4+ T cells from PBMCs. These receptors all come from a human donor in good health.

The gene calls are TRBV25-1 and TRBJ2-7; TRBD1 might be the D (5 bases). Trimming pared 4 bases from V and 0 bases from J, leaving 10 bases between. CDR1 MGHDK and CDR2 SYGVNS come from the germline V gene. The CDR3 consists of 14 residues. The CDR3 protein is CASSGFRGSYEQYF. The DNA for the CDR3 is TGTGCCAGCAGTGGATTTAGGGGCTCCTACGAGCAGTACTTC.

The V gene is TRBV28, the J gene TRBJ2-7; D is uncertain. CDR3 length: 13 amino acids. Per the germline V gene, CDR1 is MDHEN and CDR2 is SYDVKM. V lost 2 bases and J 2 bases, leaving 7 bases between the germline ends. Written as DNA, the CDR3 is TGTGCCAGCAGTTTAGGGGTCACCTACGAGCAGTACGTC. This translates into CASSLGVTYEQYV.

V and J are TRBV7-2 and TRBJ2-5, with D possibly being TRBD2 (6 bases). Germline assignment: CDR1 SGHTA and CDR2 FQGNSA. The CDR3 consists of 15 residues. Trimming pared 5 bases from V and 5 bases from J, leaving 18 bases between. CDR3 nucleotide sequence: TGTGCCAGCAGCCCCGCTAGTGGCAGCGGGGAGACCCAGTACTTC. Translating it yields CASSPASGSGETQYF.

This sequence joins TRBV5-1 and TRBJ1-5; D is undetermined. The CDR3 is 13 amino acids. Germline CDR1 and CDR2: SGHRS and YFSETQ. Trimming stripped 0 bases from V and 4 bases from J, with 5 bases between. The chain's CDR3 is CASSLGENQPQHF. As DNA, the CDR3 is TGCGCCAGCAGCTTGGGCGAAAATCAGCCCCAGCATTTT.

The CDR3 region has the DNA TGTGCCAGCAGGGACGTACCCCTCCACTTT. Its protein product is CASRDVPLHF. The chain joins TRBV2 to TRBJ1-6; D not resolved. The CDR3 sequence is 10 residues long. CDR1 and CDR2 (germline): SNHLY, FYNNEI. The ends were cut back, 6 bases at V and 12 bases at J, with 6 bases in the middle.

The chain has TRBV14 and TRBJ2-3; D may correspond to TRBD1 or TRBD2 (5 bases each). This CDR3 comprises 15 residues. Germline V gene data show CDR1 as SGHDN and CDR2 as FVKESK. Between the trimmed V and J ends, which lost 5 bases and 2 bases, there was a span of 14 bases. The CDR3, as DNA: TGTGCCAGCAGCTCCTTGGGGGATCCCACAGATACGCAGTATTTT. Encoded protein: CASSSLGDPTDTQYF. Drawing the rest from reference TRBV14 and TRBJ2-3, the complete variable domain is EAGVTQFPSHSVIEKGQTVTLRCDPISGHDNLYWYRRVMGKEIKFLLHFVKESKQDESGMPNNRFLAERTGGTYSTLKVQPAELEDSGVYFCASSSLGDPTDTQYFGPGTRLTVL.

This rearrangement joins TRBV18 to TRBJ2-2; D is uncertain. The CDR3 contains 13 residues. CDR1 and CDR2 from the germline V gene are KGHSH and LQKENI. Trimming removed 0 bases at V and 6 bases at J, with 5 bases between. Written as DNA, the CDR3 is TGTGCCAGCTCACCACCGGAAGCCGGGGAGCTGTTTTTT. This sequence encodes CASSPPEAGELFF.

The rearrangement joins TRBV7-2 to TRBJ1-2, with TRBD1 as a possible D gene (6 bases). V lost 5 bases, J lost 6 bases, and 13 bases lay in between. CDR1 is SGHTA and CDR2 is FQGNSA in the germline V gene. The CDR3 length is 13 residues. The chain's CDR3 is CASSRDRQHGYTF. In DNA, the CDR3 is TGTGCCAGCAGCCGAGACAGGCAGCATGGCTACACCTTC.

This chain uses TRBV13 with TRBJ2-1; no clear D gene. This CDR3 has 11 amino acids. In germline, CDR1 is PRHDT, CDR2 FYEKMQ (reference sequence). V lost 8 bases, J lost 8 bases, and 10 bases lay in between. The CDR3 sequence: CASRFSDEQFF. The CDR3 nucleotides are TGTGCCAGCCGATTCAGTGATGAGCAGTTCTTC.

The chain uses TRBV20-1 and TRBJ2-2, with D perhaps matching TRBD2 (6 bases). V dropped 5 bases and J dropped 1 base, with 14 bases sitting between them. Germline V CDR1 and CDR2: DFQATT, SNEGSKA (reference sequence). The CDR3 extends over 15 amino acids. CDR3 sequence (DNA): TGCAGTGCTCGTACCGGGACTTTGAACACCGGGGAGCTGTTTTTT. Protein product: CSARTGTLNTGELFF.

The rearrangement links TRBV5-1 to TRBJ2-5; no definite D call. The CDR3 spans 14 residues. Trimming pared 1 base from V and 1 base from J, leaving 8 bases between. Germline lookup yields CDR1 SGHRS and CDR2 YFSETQ. Written as DNA, the CDR3 is TGCGCCAGCAGCTTGACTCCACTCCAAGAGACCCAGTACTTC. Protein product: CASSLTPLQETQYF.

The rearrangement joins TRBV15 to TRBJ2-5, with no clear D. Deletions cut 0 bases from V and 5 bases from J, with 13 bases between. CDR3 length equals 15 residues. Germline assignment: CDR1 LNHNV and CDR2 YYDKDF (reference sequence). This CDR3 is CATSRELLSLETQYF. Here the CDR3 DNA reads TGTGCCACCAGCAGAGAACTCCTATCTCTGGAGACCCAGTACTTC.

The chain combines TRBV7-2 with TRBJ2-1; TRBD1 or TRBD2 may be the D gene (5 bases each). Deletions cut 4 bases from V and 12 bases from J, with 13 bases between. The CDR3 has 12 amino acids. The germline V gene encodes CDR1 SGHTA and CDR2 FQGNSA. The CDR3 sequence is CASSSGGPGQFF. The CDR3 DNA is TGTGCCAGCAGCTCTGGGGGACCGGGGCAGTTCTTC.

The V gene is TRBV30, the J gene TRBJ2-4; tentatively, D is TRBD1 (6 bases). The germline gives CDR1 GTSNPN, CDR2 SVGIG (reference sequence). Trimming shortened V by 5 bases and J by 0 bases, and 17 bases separated the two germline ends. There are 16 residues in the CDR3. The CDR3 nucleotides are TGTGCCTGGTCGCCAAGAACAGGGCGAGCCAAAAACATTCAGTACTTC. Translating it yields CAWSPRTGRAKNIQYF.